This record looks at one T cell receptor (beta chain) sequence and its context. Relative to its sample, this clone is medium-sized (0.01 to 0.1%). There is no known antigen for this receptor. Base qualities are not at hand, and no much larger clone is one base apart. This entry is derived from a study of radiotherapy plus CTLA-4 blockade in lung cancer (dated by TCRdb to between 2018 and 2020). Looking at the study overall: Objective responses were observed in more than 15% of enrolled patients, and disease control was achieved in less than 40%.

Here is what the overall study found, with its caveats: Increased serum interferon-beta after radiation, together with early dynamic changes in blood T cell clones, were reported to be the strongest predictors of response. After treatment with radiotherapy and ipilimumab, TCR clones that originated in tumors expanded in peripheral blood.

The study evaluated CTLA-4 blockade (ipilimumab) given together with focal radiation therapy in patients who had chemo-refractory metastatic non-small-cell lung cancer. Libraries were constructed by the immunoSEQ multiplex PCR assay. Not all clones reach the TCRdb copy of this immuneACCESS table, which keeps in-frame sequences only. Checked studies attribute under half of the gap to unresolved V genes and leave the rest unexplained. The sample records 75,000 to 100,000 clones, 65% to 85% of which are singletons. The top ten clones comprise around 2.8% of the sample. CDR1 and CDR2, per the germline V gene (reference sequence), are GTSNPN and SVGIG. There are 12 amino acids in the CDR3, from cysteine to phenylalanine inclusive. Only CDR3 DNA remains: 36 bases, in frame from the first base.

Here the chain combines TRBV30 and TRBJ1-2; TRBD1 fits 9 bases in the junction. The origin of this receptor is a human donor with non-small cell lung cancer who had a partial response to radiotherapy plus ipilimumab. Some clones in this sample may be carry-over from other donors' samples. The source material was peripheral blood, sampled from a patient treated with radiotherapy plus ipilimumab. The CDR3 corresponds to CARGQGTAGYTF. The nucleotide sequence reads as follows: TGTGCTCGGGGACAGGGAACTGCTGGCTACACCTTC. The variable domain in full, with residues beyond the CDR3 obtained from the reference TRBV30 and TRBJ1-2 genes, is SQTIHQWPATLVQPVGSPLSLECTVEGTSNPNLYWYRQAAGRGLQLLFYSVGIGQISSEVPQNLSASRPQDRQFILSSKKLLLSDSGFYLCARGQGTAGYTFGSGTRLTVV.